The source of this T cell receptor (beta chain) is a study of T-cell reconstitution after alpha-beta-depleted transplantation in children. TCRbeta library preparation incorporated unique molecular identifiers. TCRdb called the PCR reads again in MiXCR, with one record for every CDR3 protein. Of around 250,000 distinct CDR3 sequences listed, 9.9% are singletons. This clonotype was seen ten or more times. The CDR3 contains 12 residues. Trimming removed 5 bases at V and 5 bases at J, with 12 bases between. CDR1 and CDR2 from the germline V gene are SQVTM and ANQGSEA. The sample was PBMCs from the stem cell graft donor, taken from the stem cell graft. The chain links TRBV29-1 to TRBJ2-5, with no clear D. The clonotype originates from a human donor who donated a stem cell graft to a child with SCID. CDR3 coding DNA: TGCAGCGTTTTGATGGCGATGGAGACCCAGTACTTC. It encodes CSVLMAMETQYF.